The sequence of this T cell receptor beta chain was determined in a study of long-term antiretroviral therapy in people with HIV. V lost 4 bases, J lost 2 bases, and 7 bases stayed unmatched. CDR1 is MGHDK, CDR2 SYGVNS, per germline. The CDR3 covers 15 residues. At the survey level, the v3.0 immunoSEQ assay was run. The data were produced by immunoSEQ multiplex PCR, yet TCRdb's version contains in-frame clones alone and is incomplete. The sample consists of approximately 30,000 clones, 97% of them appearing once. This chain joins TRBV25-1 and TRBJ2-5, with TRBD2 identical over 7 bases. The specimen comprised unsorted PBMCs, sampled 7.6 years after starting antiretroviral therapy. This TCR was recovered from a man between 25 and 39 years old with HIV. CDR3 nucleotides: TGTGCCAGCAGTGTGGGCGGGAGTTTTCAAGAGACCCAGTACTTC. It encodes CASSVGGSFQETQYF.